A selection of T cell receptor beta chains follows, all from one sample in a study of T cells in Graves' hyperthyroidism and ophthalmopathy. TCRdb re-called the multiplex PCR reads through MiXCR, storing one row per CDR3 protein. The table records around 300,000 distinct CDR3 sequences, 12% to 15% of them present only once. Sample: blood. The receptors stem from a woman aged 45 to 65 with Graves' hyperthyroidism that later progressed to Graves' ophthalmopathy. The CDR3 runs from the conserved cysteine through the conserved F or W. The D gene is left open where the match is weak. Clone size is shown for a subset of rows, as once, few, many or a class of expanded clone.

>NA|TRBV27|TRBJ1-2|many
TGTGCCAGCAGTTCGACAGGTTATAACTATGGCTACACCTTC
CASSSTGYNYGYTF
>NA|TRBV7-9|TRBJ1-2|NA
TGTGCCAGCAGCTTAGGTACGGGTGGAGGGCTCTATGGCTACACCTTC
CASSLGTGGGLYGYTF
>TRBD2|TRBV3-1|TRBJ2-1|many
TGTGCCAGCAGCCAAGAAGGGGGACTAGCTTACAATGAGCAGTTCTTC
CASSQEGGLAYNEQFF
>NA|TRBV7-9|TRBJ1-3|NA
TGTGCCAGCAGCTTAGGAGTGGGGGCCCCACGTGGAAACACCATATATTTT
CASSLGVGAPRGNTIYF
>TRBD2|TRBV20-1|TRBJ2-7|NA
TGCAGTGCTAGAGTTGGGGGAGGGCAGAGCGAGCAGTACTTC
CSARVGGGQSEQYF
>TRBD1|TRBV12-3/TRBV12-4|TRBJ2-5|many
TGTGCCAGCAGTTTAACAGGGGGCGAGACCCAGTACTTC
CASSLTGGETQYF
>TRBD2|TRBV3-1|TRBJ2-3|many
TGTGCCAGCAGCCAAGATCCCGTAGCGGGAGGTGCAGATACGCAGTATTTT
CASSQDPVAGGADTQYF
>TRBD1|TRBV4-1|TRBJ1-6|few
TGCGCCAGCAGCTTCTCGGGACAGAGGAGCTCCTATAATTCACCCCTCCACTTT
CASSFSGQRSSYNSPLHF
>TRBD2|TRBV7-2|TRBJ2-2|many
TGTGCCAGCAGCTTAACGCTAACTAGCGGGAGGGCCGGGGAGCTGTTTTTT
CASSLTLTSGRAGELFF
>TRBD1|TRBV7-2|TRBJ1-1|NA
TGTGCCAGCAGCAGCGGGACAGGGCCCGAAGCTTTCTTT
CASSSGTGPEAFF
>NA|TRBV4-2|TRBJ2-3|many
TGTGCCAGCAGCCAGTACTCGACAGATACGCAGTATTTT
CASSQYSTDTQYF
>NA|TRBV11-2|TRBJ2-2|NA
TGTGCCAGTGGGGGACACCAGAACACCGGGGAGCTGTTTTTT
CASGGHQNTGELFF
>NA|TRBV2|TRBJ2-3|many
TGTGCCAGCAGTGACCGGGACGGTATCACAGATACGCAGTATTTT
CASSDRDGITDTQYF
>TRBD2|TRBV20-1|TRBJ2-2|NA
TGCAGTGCTAGAGATCAGAGCGGGGGTAACACCGGGGAGCTGTTTTTT
CSARDQSGGNTGELFF
>TRBD2|TRBV27|TRBJ2-2|many
TGTGCCAGCAGTTTATTGGGAGGGACGAACACCGGGGAGCTGTTTTTT
CASSLLGGTNTGELFF
>TRBD1|TRBV5-1|TRBJ2-7|NA
TGCGCCAGCAGCACAGACAGGGGATACGAGCAGTACTTC
CASSTDRGYEQYF
>NA|TRBV15|TRBJ1-3|NA
TGTGCCACCAGCCCACGTGGGGGAACCATATATTTT
CATSPRGGTIYF
>NA|TRBV18|TRBJ2-2|NA
TGTGCCAGCTCACCACGTTCGGCAGGGAACACCGGGGAGCTGTTTTTT
CASSPRSAGNTGELFF
>NA|TRBV11-2|TRBJ1-2|many
TGTGCCAGCAGCTTATCAGGGGCGCGGGGCTACACCTTC
CASSLSGARGYTF
>NA|TRBV28|TRBJ1-1|many
TGTGCCAGCAGCCGTTTTGGGAGGTTTAGCGGTTCGAACACTGAAGCTTTCTTT
CASSRFGRFSGSNTEAFF